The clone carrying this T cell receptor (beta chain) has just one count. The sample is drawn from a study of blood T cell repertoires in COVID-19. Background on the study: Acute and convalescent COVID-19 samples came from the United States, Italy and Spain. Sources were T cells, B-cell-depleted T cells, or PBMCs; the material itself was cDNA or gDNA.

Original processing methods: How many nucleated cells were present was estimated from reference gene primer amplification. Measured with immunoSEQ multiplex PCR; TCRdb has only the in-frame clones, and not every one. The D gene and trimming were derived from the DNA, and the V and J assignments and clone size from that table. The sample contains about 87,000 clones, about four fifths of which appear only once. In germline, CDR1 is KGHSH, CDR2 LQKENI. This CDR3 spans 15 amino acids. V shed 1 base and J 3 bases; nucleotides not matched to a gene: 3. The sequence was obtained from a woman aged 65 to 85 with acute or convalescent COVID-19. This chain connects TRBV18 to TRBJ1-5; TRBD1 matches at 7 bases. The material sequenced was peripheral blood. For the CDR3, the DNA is TGTGCCAGCTCACCACAGGGGGCGGACAATCAGCCCCAGCATTTT. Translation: CASSPQGADNQPQHF.